This record covers a single TCR beta chain. What it binds is unknown. The sample belongs to a study of siplizumab effects on memory and regulatory T cells. Notes on the study in general: Unstimulated subset assignment was obtained for only a minor fraction of alloreactive clones. Alloreactive sequences tracing back to unstimulated CD4+ memory cells were significantly reduced by siplizumab.

Sequencing of each sample assayed around 10^5 TCR templates. Repertoires were generated with immunoSEQ multiplex PCR, while TCRdb's copy carries only in-frame clones and drops some. Counted here are 90,000 to 120,000 clones, about 91% occurring once; the ten biggest clones make up around 0.77%. The clonotype originates from a human donor in good health. The sequenced sample consisted of Tregs sorted from blood.

CDR3 sequence (DNA): TGTGCCAGCAGTCTTGCAAAGTACGAGCAGTACTTC. It specifies CASSLAKYEQYF. This sequence joins TRBV28 and TRBJ2-7; no definite D call. This CDR3 is built from 12 residues. V gave up 5 bases and J gave up 4 bases, with 9 bases separating them. CDR1 is MDHEN, CDR2 SYDVKM, per germline.